This T cell receptor beta chain was sequenced during a study of T cell responses to AZD1222 COVID-19 vaccine. General observations from the study: Close to half of all spike-specific TCRs reportedly target regions of the variants that are unmutated.

Trimming stripped 8 bases from V and 2 bases from J, with 5 bases between. The germline CDR1 and CDR2 sequences are DFQATT and SNEGSKA (reference sequence). CDR3 length: 10 residues. Note on this clone: Its antigen remains unidentified.

The method was immunoSEQ multiplex PCR; TCRdb's version includes in-frame clones alone and lacks a portion of them. The sample lists around 130,000 clones; approximately 88% were seen once. The gene calls are TRBV20-1 and TRBJ2-3; D is ambiguous. This sample comprised peripheral blood, obtained on day 0 of MenACWY control vaccination. The origin of this receptor is an adult in good health. In DNA, the CDR3 is TGCAGTCCCTACACAGATACGCAGTATTTT. Encoded protein: CSPYTDTQYF.